Below, 10 T cell receptor beta chains from the same sample are listed, as sequenced in a study of cytomegalovirus exposure and HLA in healthy donors. The study ran its PCR with 60 Vbeta and 13 Jbeta primers. TCRdb keeps only in-frame clones here, not all; method: immunoSEQ multiplex PCR. The sample holds about 240,000 clones; roughly 81% are singletons and the top ten take 0.2% to 0.3%. The sample taken for sequencing was PBMCs. These receptor sequences come from a girl aged 2 to 9 in good health and CMV-seronegative.

V is TRBV6-5 and J is TRBJ2-1, with 8 bases that match TRBD1. After removal of 5 bases from V and 7 bases from J, the junction contained 10 bases not matched to a gene. The germline gives CDR1 MNHEY, CDR2 SVGAGI. The CDR3 consists of 15 residues. CDR3: CASSRDRSGSNEQFF. The CDR3 bases are TGTGCCAGCAGTCGGGACAGGTCAGGGTCGAATGAGCAGTTCTTC.

The chain has TRBV5-1 and TRBJ1-4, with 9 bases fitting TRBD1. Unmatched junction bases numbered 3, after V lost 3 bases and J lost 6 bases. The CDR3 totals 14 residues. The germline gives CDR1 SGHRS, CDR2 YFSETQ. The CDR3 sequence is CASSWTGVHEKLFF. The CDR3 DNA is TGCGCCAGCAGCTGGACAGGGGTTCATGAAAAACTGTTTTTT.

The chain uses TRBV7-2 and TRBJ2-2; TRBD2 aligns across 10 bases. The V segment lost 4 bases and the J segment 1 base; nucleotides outside the gene matches: 0. Per germline, CDR1 SGHTA and CDR2 FQGNSA. CDR3 length: 15 residues. The CDR3 region is CASSWTSGNTGELFF. The CDR3 DNA is TGTGCCAGCAGCTGGACTAGCGGGAACACCGGGGAGCTGTTTTTT.

V is TRBV7-9 and J is TRBJ2-7; 10 nucleotides match TRBD2. This CDR3 has 15 amino acids. The V gene's germline CDR1 is SEHNR and CDR2 FQNEAQ (reference sequence). The trim removed 3 bases at V and 5 bases at J, leaving 7 bases unmatched. The CDR3 reads CASSLSSGGPDEQYF. For the CDR3, the DNA is TGTGCCAGCAGCTTGTCTAGCGGGGGACCGGACGAGCAGTACTTC.

This sequence joins TRBV7-3 and TRBJ2-5; TRBD2 agrees at 13 bases. The CDR3 is made up of 17 amino acids. The germline gives CDR1 SGHTA, CDR2 FQGTGA. Germline trimming cut 3 bases from V and 2 bases from J; bases unmatched to any gene: 6. The CDR3 DNA reads as TGTGCCAGCAGCTTGCTTCCGGGACTAGCGGGGCAAGAGACCCAGTACTTC. It translates to CASSLLPGLAGQETQYF.

This sequence joins TRBV30 and TRBJ1-5; D uncertain. The CDR3 has 13 amino acids. Trimming removed 2 bases at V and 5 bases at J, with 10 bases between. The germline gives CDR1 GTSNPN, CDR2 SVGIG (reference sequence). Here the CDR3 DNA reads TGTGCCTGGAGTCGAGCGGGTTATCAGCCCCAGCATTTT. It specifies CAWSRAGYQPQHF.

The DNA for the CDR3 is TGTGCCAGCAGTGACCAAAATAAAGCCGGGACAGCGAACACTGAAGCTTTCTTT. Translation: CASSDQNKAGTANTEAFF. The chain uses TRBV25-1 and TRBJ1-1; TRBD1 matches at 7 bases. CDR3 length equals 18 residues. The trim removed 3 bases at V and 1 base at J, leaving 14 bases unmatched. Per germline, CDR1 MGHDK and CDR2 SYGVNS.

This sequence joins TRBV30 and TRBJ1-1; D unresolved. V was cut by 4 bases and J by 6 bases, with 18 bases left in between. Germline V gene lookup returns CDR1 GTSNPN and CDR2 SVGIG (reference sequence). This CDR3 region has 14 residues. The CDR3 nucleotides read TGTGCCTGGATGGAGATAGCAAACGGGGCTGAAGCTTTCTTT. It specifies CAWMEIANGAEAFF.

This chain links TRBV27 with TRBJ2-7; 8 bases map to TRBD1. This CDR3 contains 15 residues. Trimming at V came to 5 bases and at J to 3 bases, leaving 9 bases not matched to a gene. Per germline, CDR1 MNHEY and CDR2 SMNVEV (reference sequence). CDR3 region: CASSPPGQANYEQYF. CDR3 bases: TGTGCCAGCAGTCCTCCGGGACAGGCGAACTACGAGCAGTACTTC.

This clone came up many times. V gene TRBV27 combines with J gene TRBJ2-3; 12 bases agree with TRBD2. V was pared by 3 bases and J by 1 base, with 5 bases of the junction left unmatched. The CDR3 contains 17 residues. Per the germline V gene, CDR1 is MNHEY and CDR2 is SMNVEV (reference sequence). CDR3 in amino acids: CASSFLAGGGGTDTQYF. CDR3 sequence (DNA): TGTGCCAGCAGTTTCCTAGCGGGAGGGGGCGGCACAGATACGCAGTATTTT.